This TCR beta chain appears in the sequencing data of a study of identical twins. There are many counts of this clonotype. TCRdb re-called the 5' RACE reads through MiXCR, storing one row per CDR3 protein. Of hundreds of thousands of distinct CDR3 sequences listed, about 20% are singletons. This CDR3 is built from 15 residues. V was shortened by 6 bases and J by 0 bases, with 9 bases between the two germline ends. These same records also appear under a second study, on T cells expressing NK-cell markers.

Sequenced material: PBMCs. The clonotype comes from a woman between 18 and 29 years old in good health. This chain uses TRBV12-3 or TRBV12-4 with TRBJ1-6, with D hard to call. The CDR3 region is CASRSGRSYNSPLHF. CDR3 DNA: TGTGCCAGCAGAAGCGGGCGCTCCTATAATTCACCCCTCCACTTT.